The 17 T cell receptor beta chains below come from one sample, sequenced in a study of technical replicates of blood from a few donors. Method: immunoSEQ multiplex PCR; TCRdb's copy keeps in-frame clones and lacks some. The data contain about 69,000 clones, around 90% of them singletons. Material for sequencing was PBMCs. The receptors stem from a human donor in good health. Some clones in this sample may be carry-over from other donors' samples.

The V gene is TRBV12-2, the J gene TRBJ2-5; the D call of TRBD2 is as the table states it, not checked on the DNA. TRBV12-2 corresponds to a pseudogene. The CDR3 is made up of 16 amino acids. The CDR3 DNA reads TGTGCAAGTCGCGCCCGATGGGGGGGACTGGTAGAGACCCAGTACTTC. Its protein is CASRARWGGLVETQYF.

This sequence joins TRBV11-2 and TRBJ2-5; 7 bases agree with TRBD1. The V gene's germline CDR1 is SGHAT and CDR2 FQNNGV. This CDR3 is 14 amino acids long. J was trimmed by 2 bases and V by 2 bases; bases with no gene match: 2. The CDR3 reads CASSLPGQQETQYF. As DNA, the CDR3 is TGTGCCAGCAGCTTACCGGGACAGCAAGAGACCCAGTACTTC.

J is TRBJ1-6 and V is TRBV19; TRBD1 agrees at 10 bases. Trimming at V came to 7 bases and at J to 6 bases, leaving 9 bases not matched to a gene. This CDR3 region has 16 residues. CDR1 and CDR2 (germline): LNHDA, SQIVND (reference sequence). The CDR3 DNA sequence: TGTGCCAGTACCGACAGGGGGCAGTTGGCTAATTCACCCCTCCACTTT. This translates into CASTDRGQLANSPLHF.

The chain links TRBV19 to TRBJ2-1, with 11 bases matching TRBD2. The ends lost 7 bases at V and 0 bases at J; junction bases unmatched: 5. The length of the CDR3 is 16 residues. Germline CDR1 LNHDA, CDR2 SQIVND (reference sequence). The CDR3 protein is CASMGLAETSYNEQFF. The CDR3, as DNA: TGTGCCAGTATGGGACTAGCGGAGACCTCCTACAATGAGCAGTTCTTC.

This chain joins TRBV21-1 and TRBJ1-5; the table calls TRBD1, which could not be checked here. TRBV21-1 constitutes a pseudogene. CDR3 length equals 16 residues. CDR3 loop: CASKTEGARSNQPQHF. As DNA, the CDR3 is TGTGCCAGCAAAACGGAGGGGGCGCGTAGCAATCAGCCCCAGCATTTT.

This chain links TRBV5-3 with TRBJ1-6; 9 bases match TRBD1. TRBV5-3 is filed as an ORF, its function uncertain. The CDR3 spans 16 residues. Germline trimming cut 4 bases from V and 7 bases from J; bases unmatched to any gene: 9. The CDR3 protein is CARSGEPGQGNSPLHF. CDR3 nucleotide sequence: TGTGCCAGAAGCGGCGAACCGGGACAGGGAAATTCACCCCTCCACTTT.

This clone came up a few times. The gene calls are TRBV6-6 and TRBJ2-3; D gene uncertain. Germline V gene sequence: CDR1 MNHNY, CDR2 SVGAGI (reference sequence). Trimming removed 6 bases from V and 3 bases from J, with 7 bases in between. There are 12 residues in the CDR3. The CDR3 nucleotides are TGTGCCAGCAGCGCTACGACAGATACGCAGTATTTT. Amino acids: CASSATTDTQYF.

The chain employs TRBV19 and TRBJ1-5; unclear D gene. V was clipped by 5 bases and J by 3 bases, with 8 bases between them. The CDR3 length is 13 residues. Germline lookup yields CDR1 LNHDA and CDR2 SQIVND (reference sequence). DNA for the CDR3: TGTGCCAGTAGTCAGTCAGTCAATCAGCCCCAGCATTTT. Amino acids: CASSQSVNQPQHF.

This sequence joins TRBV6-1 and TRBJ2-5, with 9 bases identical to TRBD2. Germline V CDR1 and CDR2: MNHNS, SASEGT. The CDR3 has 16 residues. V lost 1 base to trimming and J lost 6 bases; unmatched junction nucleotides: 9. The DNA for the CDR3 is TGTGCCAGCAGTGAAGGAGATCAACCTAGCGGGAAGACCCAGTACTTC. Protein: CASSEGDQPSGKTQYF.

J is TRBJ1-1 and V is TRBV25-1; 9 nucleotides agree with TRBD1. This CDR3 has 13 residues. Trimming removed 7 bases from V and 3 bases from J; junction bases left unmatched: 3. CDR1 is MGHDK, CDR2 SYGVNS, per germline. In nucleotides, the CDR3 is TGTGCCAGCATAGGGACAGGGCACACTGAAGCTTTCTTT. This translates into CASIGTGHTEAFF.

The DNA of the CDR3 is TGCAGCGTCCATTCCACAGGGGGCCCCACCGGGGAGCTGTTTTTT. Translated: CSVHSTGGPTGELFF. This chain connects TRBV29-1 to TRBJ2-2, with 9 bases fitting TRBD1. V dropped 6 bases and J dropped 4; count of bases not matched to a gene: 9. CDR3 length equals 15 residues. CDR1 SQVTM and CDR2 ANQGSEA come from the germline V gene.

The rearrangement uses TRBV19 and TRBJ2-1, with 9 nucleotides matching TRBD2. The CDR3 extends over 16 amino acids. Germline CDR1 LNHDA, CDR2 SQIVND (reference sequence). V was pared by 7 bases and J by 6 bases, with 13 bases of the junction left unmatched. The CDR3 sequence: CASNPGGGRAFNEQFF. The CDR3 coding sequence is TGTGCCAGTAATCCGGGCGGCGGGAGGGCCTTCAATGAGCAGTTCTTC.

This rearrangement joins TRBV7-3 to TRBJ2-2; 9 nucleotides agree with TRBD2. Per germline, CDR1 SGHTA and CDR2 FQGTGA. CDR3 length: 15 amino acids. The trim removed 5 bases at V and 4 bases at J, leaving 5 bases unmatched. DNA of the CDR3: TGTGCCAGCAGCCTAAAAGCGGGAGGCACCGGGGAGCTGTTTTTT. Residues: CASSLKAGGTGELFF.

The chain has TRBV21-1 and TRBJ2-7; TRBD1 is the table's D call, not checked against the DNA. TRBV21-1 is described as a pseudogene. CDR3 length: 11 residues. The CDR3 nucleotides read TGTGCCAGCAGCAAAGCGGGCAGGGGGGACTTC. Translating it yields CASSKAGRGDF.

This clone was found a few times. This sequence joins TRBV19 and TRBJ1-1, with 9 bases that match TRBD1. V lost 5 bases to trimming and J lost 0 bases; unmatched junction nucleotides: 10. Germline V CDR1 and CDR2: LNHDA, SQIVND (reference sequence). The CDR3 spans 17 residues. The CDR3 protein is CASSHRDRVNLNTEAFF. CDR3 DNA sequence: TGTGCCAGTAGTCACCGGGACAGGGTGAATTTGAACACTGAAGCTTTCTTT.

V is TRBV18 and J is TRBJ2-7; maybe TRBD2 (5 bases). V lost 3 bases and J 2 bases, leaving 11 bases between the germline ends. The CDR3 consists of 14 residues. The germline gives CDR1 KGHSH, CDR2 LQKENI. CDR3 sequence: CASSPTGTTYEQYF. The CDR3, as DNA: TGTGCCAGCTCACCCACGGGAACCACCTACGAGCAGTACTTC.

This chain joins TRBV6-5 and TRBJ1-1; the D is unclear. The CDR3 length is 14 residues. From germline, CDR1 is MNHEY and CDR2 SVGAGI. Trimming removed 5 bases from V and 6 bases from J, with 16 bases in between. The CDR3 is CASSPGNRMAEAFF. CDR3 coding DNA: TGTGCCAGCAGTCCGGGTAACCGAATGGCTGAAGCTTTCTTT.